Listed here are 8 T cell receptor beta chains from one sample, sequenced in a study of blood T cells in healthy people across ages. For the second PCR, which ran for about 6 to 11 cycles, a sample-barcoded 5' primer and a J-beta primer mix were used. TCRdb itself ran the 5' RACE reads through MiXCR, one entry per CDR3 protein. The table shows roughly 800,000 distinct CDR3 sequences, with roughly 34% occurring only once. The sequenced sample consisted of blood. The receptors here all came from a man younger than 30 in good health.

The chain recombines TRBV4-3 with TRBJ2-1, with TRBD1 matching 10 bases. This CDR3 contains 16 residues. V lost 0 bases, J lost 10 bases, and 9 bases stayed unmatched. CDR1 is LGHNA, CDR2 YSLEER, per germline. The chain's CDR3 is CASSQDPGQGSTEQFF. The CDR3 bases are TGCGCCAGCAGCCAAGATCCGGGACAGGGGTCAACAGAGCAGTTCTTC.

This chain uses TRBV7-9 with TRBJ2-1; 8 bases match TRBD1. Germline CDR1 SEHNR, CDR2 FQNEAQ (reference sequence). This CDR3 region has 15 residues. J lost 10 bases, V lost 5 bases, and 13 bases had no gene match. This chain's CDR3 is CASSTDRGRLWEQFF. CDR3 DNA: TGTGCCAGCAGCACCGACAGGGGCCGCCTGTGGGAGCAGTTCTTC.

V usage is TRBV12-3 or TRBV12-4 and J usage is TRBJ2-3; 8 bases map to TRBD2. The CDR3 length is 15 residues. After removal of 5 bases from V and 4 bases from J, the junction contained 8 bases not matched to a gene. This CDR3 reads CASSLEGLGADTQYF. The CDR3 DNA reads TGTGCCAGCAGTCTTGAGGGACTAGGCGCAGATACGCAGTATTTT.

The rearrangement joins TRBV6-1 to TRBJ2-3; 9 nucleotides match TRBD2. CDR1 is MNHNS and CDR2 is SASEGT in the germline V gene. The CDR3 contains 14 residues. With V trimmed by 6 bases and J by 7 bases, 8 bases remained unmatched. DNA of the CDR3: TGTGCCAGCAGACCTAGCGGGGTGCTAAATACGCAGTATTTT. Translated, it gives CASRPSGVLNTQYF.

This clonotype was counted a few times. The chain recombines TRBV7-2 with TRBJ2-1; D uncertain. This CDR3 has 11 residues. V was clipped by 4 bases and J by 8 bases, with 6 bases between them. CDR1 SGHTA and CDR2 FQGNSA come from the germline V gene. CDR3 sequence reads: CASSYRDEQFF. DNA for the CDR3: TGTGCCAGCAGCTACAGAGATGAGCAGTTCTTC.

CDR3 sequence (DNA): TGTGCCAGCAGCGACACTAGCCACACAGATACGCAGTATTTT. Amino acids: CASSDTSHTDTQYF. The J gene is TRBJ2-3, the V gene TRBV7-2; the D gene is possibly TRBD2 (6 bases). The CDR3 is 14 residues long. The germline V gene has CDR1 SGHTA and CDR2 FQGNSA. V lost 5 bases and J lost 2, with 11 bases in between.

The chain uses TRBV5-5 and TRBJ2-4, with D perhaps TRBD1 or TRBD2 (6 bases each). The CDR3 is 15 residues long. The V gene's germline CDR1 is SGHKS and CDR2 YYEKEE (reference sequence). Between the trimmed V and J ends, which lost 3 bases and 4 bases, there was a span of 14 bases. This chain's CDR3 is CASSSPGAGKNIQYF. The CDR3 DNA reads as TGTGCCAGCAGCTCCCCGGGGGCGGGGAAAAACATTCAGTACTTC.

The rearrangement links TRBV2 to TRBJ1-1; D remains unclear. The germline V gene encodes CDR1 SNHLY and CDR2 FYNNEI. The CDR3 is made up of 16 amino acids. Trimming shortened V by 2 bases and J by 0 bases, and 13 bases separated the two germline ends. CDR3 in amino acids: CASSESGRGMNTEAFF. The CDR3 DNA reads as TGTGCCAGCAGTGAATCTGGCCGGGGAATGAACACTGAAGCTTTCTTT.